The 29 T cell receptor beta chains given below trace back to one sample, sequenced in a study of blood T cell repertoires in COVID-19. The data were produced by immunoSEQ multiplex PCR, yet TCRdb's version contains in-frame clones alone and is incomplete. The sample records 250,000 to 350,000 clones, about nine tenths being singletons. The specimen was peripheral blood. These receptors were collected from a woman aged 60-70 years with acute or convalescent COVID-19.

This rearrangement joins TRBV28 to TRBJ2-5, with 9 bases identical to TRBD2. The CDR3 is 13 residues long. Per germline, CDR1 MDHEN and CDR2 SYDVKM. V trimming: 3 bases; J trimming: 7 bases; junction bases outside the gene matches: 3. DNA of the CDR3: TGTGCCAGCAGTTTGAGCGGGAGGTTGACCCAGTACTTC. Protein: CASSLSGRLTQYF. Based on the CDR3 plus reference TRBV28 and TRBJ2-5, the full variable domain is DVKVTQSSRYLVKRTGEKVFLECVQDMDHENMFWYRQDPGLGLRLIYFSYDVKMKEKGDIPEGYSVSREKKERFSLILESASTNQTSMYLCASSLSGRLTQYFGPGTRLLVL.

The chain uses TRBV2 and TRBJ2-1, with 11 positions matching TRBD2. This CDR3 spans 15 amino acids. The junction had 6 bases not matched to a gene; V was cut back by 6 bases and J by 5 bases. CDR1 and CDR2 from the germline V gene are SNHLY and FYNNEI. The CDR3 region is CASSGPSGGNNEQFF. In nucleotides, the CDR3 is TGTGCCAGCAGCGGCCCTAGCGGGGGGAACAATGAGCAGTTCTTC.

Comments on this clone: This same CDR3 is encoded by further DNA sequences in the sample. This chain uses TRBV18 with TRBJ1-1; no firm D call. Germline-derived CDR1 and CDR2 are KGHSH and LQKENI. The CDR3 sequence is 13 residues long. V dropped 3 bases and J dropped 2 bases, with 7 bases sitting between them. Written as DNA, the CDR3 is TGTGCCAGCTCACCCCAACAAAACACTGAAGCTTTCTTT. Amino acids: CASSPQQNTEAFF.

V usage is TRBV6-5 and J usage is TRBJ1-1; D unclear. The V gene's germline CDR1 is MNHEY and CDR2 SVGAGI. This CDR3 region has 15 residues. V was clipped by 10 bases and J by 5 bases, with 23 bases between them. The DNA for the CDR3 is TGTGCCACCGGGGAGGTCAGGTTCCCGGGGACTGAAGCTTTCTTT. Protein product: CATGEVRFPGTEAFF.

The V gene is TRBV7-2, the J gene TRBJ1-4; 7 nucleotides line up with TRBD1. This CDR3 is built from 14 residues. V was clipped by 4 bases and J by 8 bases; unmatched bases: 7. Germline V lookup: CDR1 SGHTA, CDR2 FQGNSA. As DNA, the CDR3 is TGTGCCAGCAGCTCACAAGGGGGCACGGAAAAACTGTTTTTT. It encodes CASSSQGGTEKLFF.

The chain employs TRBV18 and TRBJ2-7, with 8 bases fitting TRBD1. From germline, CDR1 is KGHSH and CDR2 LQKENI. The CDR3 runs to 16 residues. V was clipped by 1 base and J by 2 bases; unmatched bases: 7. The CDR3: CASSPRSGTGAYEQYF. CDR3 nucleotide sequence: TGTGCCAGCTCACCACGTTCGGGGACAGGAGCCTACGAGCAGTACTTC. The full variable domain, its missing parts supplied by reference TRBV18 and TRBJ2-7, is NAGVMQNPRHLVRRRGQEARLRCSPMKGHSHVYWYRQLPEEGLKFMVYLQKENIIDESGMPKERFSAEFPKEGPSILRIQQVVRGDSAAYFCASSPRSGTGAYEQYFGPGTRLTVT.

V and J are TRBV10-3 and TRBJ2-5, with D possibly being TRBD2 (6 bases). Per germline, CDR1 ENHRY and CDR2 SYGVKD. The CDR3 runs to 17 residues. The V and J ends lost 4 bases and 8 bases respectively, with 26 bases between them. The CDR3 DNA reads TGTGCCATCAGTGGTTCCGCCGACGGGGGAACCTTGAGCACCCAGTACTTC. Translating it yields CAISGSADGGTLSTQYF.

On this clone itself: Because the CDR3's place on the DNA is in doubt, the DNA is left out and the CDR3 is given as listed by TCRdb. The chain combines TRBV21-1 with TRBJ1-5. TRBV21-1 is a pseudogene locus. 21 amino acids form the CDR3, both terminal residues included. The CDR3 region is CAIVFLCQQPCSPYSNQPQHF.

The chain recombines TRBV5-1 with TRBJ2-7, with D possibly being TRBD2 (5 bases). CDR1 SGHRS and CDR2 YFSETQ come from the germline V gene. The V end was cut by 1 base, the J end by 0 bases, with 8 bases between. The CDR3 contains 14 residues. CDR3 in DNA: TGCGCCAGCAGCTTGTTTGCGGGCTCCTACGAGCAGTACTTC. This codes for CASSLFAGSYEQYF.

The rearrangement joins TRBV28 to TRBJ2-7; D unresolved. V lost 3 bases and J lost 6, with 9 bases in between. The germline gives CDR1 MDHEN, CDR2 SYDVKM. This CDR3 has 12 amino acids. The CDR3 protein is CASSFISREQYF. The CDR3 nucleotides read TGTGCCAGCAGTTTTATCTCCCGCGAGCAGTACTTC.

This clone was seen a few times. The chain uses TRBV3-1 (or the pseudogene TRBV3-2) and TRBJ2-7; 13 bases are shared with TRBD2. Looked up from germline, CDR1 is LGHDT and CDR2 is YNNKEL (reference sequence). The junction had 15 bases not matched to a gene; V was cut back by 4 bases and J by 3 bases. This CDR3 contains 19 residues. For the CDR3, the DNA is TGTGCCAGCAGCCCCAACCTTCCGGGACTAGCGGGGCTCTACTACGAGCAGTACTTC. Translated: CASSPNLPGLAGLYYEQYF.

This chain uses TRBV7-8 with TRBJ1-5; 7 bases line up with TRBD1. V dropped 2 bases and J dropped 1; count of bases not matched to a gene: 8. Germline-derived CDR1 and CDR2 are SGHVS and FQNEAQ. The CDR3 has 17 amino acids. CDR3 bases: TGTGCCAGCAGCTTAATCGGTGACAGGGAGAGCAATCAGCCCCAGCATTTT. Protein product: CASSLIGDRESNQPQHF.

This chain links TRBV28 with TRBJ2-7, with 11 bases fitting TRBD2. J gave up 2 bases and V 5 bases, and 2 bases lay outside the gene matches. The CDR3 totals 14 residues. Germline CDR1 is MDHEN and CDR2 is SYDVKM. The CDR3: CASSQTSGAYEQYF. CDR3 nucleotide sequence: TGTGCCAGCAGTCAGACTAGCGGGGCCTACGAGCAGTACTTC.

The CDR3 protein is CASSPGDREVHEQYF. The CDR3 nucleotides are TGTGCCAGCAGCCCAGGGGACAGAGAAGTCCACGAGCAGTACTTC. The chain couples TRBV6-5 to TRBJ2-7, with 7 bases aligning to TRBD1. There are 15 residues in the CDR3. V gave up 6 bases and J gave up 5 bases; unmatched junction bases: 13. Germline V gives CDR1 MNHEY, CDR2 SVGAGI.

The J gene is TRBJ1-1, the V gene TRBV14; D possibly corresponds to TRBD1 (5 bases). Between the trimmed V and J ends, which lost 2 bases and 4 bases, there was a span of 11 bases. The CDR3 spans 14 residues. CDR1 and CDR2 from the germline V gene are SGHDN and FVKESK. CDR3 loop: CASSQSRALTEAFF. The CDR3 DNA sequence: TGTGCCAGCAGCCAATCCAGGGCCCTCACTGAAGCTTTCTTT.

The chain employs TRBV10-3 and TRBJ1-1; a weak D match, TRBD1 (6 bases). This CDR3 region has 14 residues. V was clipped by 3 bases and J by 1 base, with 9 bases between them. Germline lookup yields CDR1 ENHRY and CDR2 SYGVKD. The CDR3: CAISEGTRNTEAFF. The DNA for the CDR3 is TGTGCCATCAGTGAAGGGACAAGGAACACTGAAGCTTTCTTT.

V and J are TRBV30 and TRBJ2-3; 12 nucleotides align to TRBD2. The CDR3 is 16 residues long. V dropped 3 bases and J dropped 0; count of bases not matched to a gene: 4. Germline lookup yields CDR1 GTSNPN and CDR2 SVGIG (reference sequence). The CDR3 here is CAWRTGTSGSTDTQYF. The CDR3 DNA is TGTGCCTGGAGGACAGGGACTAGCGGGAGCACAGATACGCAGTATTTT.

This chain joins TRBV5-1 and TRBJ1-1; 7 nucleotides match TRBD1. CDR1 and CDR2 from the germline V gene are SGHRS and YFSETQ. The CDR3 extends over 16 amino acids. J lost 1 base, V lost 0 bases, and 6 bases had no gene match. The DNA for the CDR3 is TGCGCCAGCAGCTTGGTTCAGGGGGTACGGAACACTGAAGCTTTCTTT. This encodes CASSLVQGVRNTEAFF.

This clone was picked up one time. The chain combines TRBV9 with TRBJ2-1; 7 bases are a match to TRBD2. Germline lookup yields CDR1 SGDLS and CDR2 YYNGEE. The V segment lost 7 bases and the J segment 3 bases; nucleotides outside the gene matches: 7. This CDR3 has 14 amino acids. The CDR3, as DNA: TGTGCCAGCGGGAGCGGGGTAATCTACAATGAGCAGTTCTTC. It encodes CASGSGVIYNEQFF.

The chain employs TRBV28 and TRBJ2-7; TRBD2 matches at 13 bases. The CDR3 sequence is 13 residues long. Losses at the gene ends were 7 bases for V and 7 bases for J; bases not matched to a gene: 4. Germline V gives CDR1 MDHEN, CDR2 SYDVKM. This CDR3 is CASTQGLAGEQYF. CDR3 DNA sequence: TGTGCCAGCACTCAGGGACTAGCGGGGGAGCAGTACTTC.

The chain links TRBV28 to TRBJ2-7, with 9 bases that match TRBD2. J lost 4 bases, V lost 6 bases, and 4 bases had no gene match. Germline CDR1 reads MDHEN; CDR2 reads SYDVKM. The CDR3 contains 13 residues. This CDR3 reads CASRASGKYEQYF. The DNA of the CDR3 is TGTGCCAGCAGGGCTAGCGGGAAGTACGAGCAGTACTTC.

CDR3 nucleotides: TGTGCCAGCAGCTTACAGGGGCCTGGAAACACCATATATTTT. This translates into CASSLQGPGNTIYF. The genes are TRBV5-4 and TRBJ1-3; 7 bases align to TRBD1. V was pared by 2 bases and J by 2 bases, with 1 base of the junction left unmatched. The CDR3 extends over 14 amino acids. CDR1 and CDR2 (germline): SGHNT, YYREEE (reference sequence).

The V and J genes are TRBV24-1 and TRBJ1-5; possibly TRBD1 for D (5 bases). There are 14 residues in the CDR3. Germline V gene lookup returns CDR1 KGHDR and CDR2 SFDVKD. Deletions cut 7 bases from V and 2 bases from J, with 11 bases between. The chain's CDR3 is CATRRGRGNQPQHF. DNA of the CDR3: TGTGCCACCAGGCGGGGCAGGGGCAATCAGCCCCAGCATTTT.

The gene calls are TRBV11-2 and TRBJ1-2, with TRBD1 matching 8 bases. The CDR3 length is 14 residues. V lost 1 base, J lost 2 bases, and 0 bases stayed unmatched. Germline assignment: CDR1 SGHAT and CDR2 FQNNGV. The CDR3: CASSLGQGNYGYTF. The CDR3 nucleotides read TGTGCCAGCAGCTTAGGACAGGGGAACTATGGCTACACCTTC.

The sample holds one count of this clone. V gene TRBV28 combines with J gene TRBJ1-5; 9 nucleotides align to TRBD1. CDR1 is MDHEN and CDR2 is SYDVKM in the germline V gene. V dropped 5 bases and J dropped 7; count of bases not matched to a gene: 6. The CDR3 spans 14 residues. The CDR3 bases are TGTGCCAGCAGTAAGGGACAGGGAGACCAGCCCCAGCATTTT. It yields the protein CASSKGQGDQPQHF. The entire variable domain, with the rest obtained from reference TRBV28 and TRBJ1-5, is as follows: DVKVTQSSRYLVKRTGEKVFLECVQDMDHENMFWYRQDPGLGLRLIYFSYDVKMKEKGDIPEGYSVSREKKERFSLILESASTNQTSMYLCASSKGQGDQPQHFGDGTRLSIL.

The gene calls are TRBV6-1 and TRBJ1-2, with unresolved D. CDR3 length: 14 residues. The ends were cut back, 1 base at V and 4 bases at J, with 10 bases in the middle. From germline, CDR1 is MNHNS and CDR2 SASEGT. The CDR3 nucleotides are TGTGCCAGCAGTGAAGTCCACGGAGTCTATGGCTACACCTTC. It is translated as CASSEVHGVYGYTF.

This chain links TRBV7-2 with TRBJ1-1; 7 positions agree with TRBD1. This CDR3 comprises 15 residues. Germline V CDR1 and CDR2: SGHTA, FQGNSA. J gave up 2 bases and V 5 bases, and 8 bases lay outside the gene matches. In nucleotides, the CDR3 is TGTGCCAGCAGCCCCCAGGGGGAGTTAAACACTGAAGCTTTCTTT. Translation: CASSPQGELNTEAFF.

The gene calls are TRBV7-2 and TRBJ2-1; a weak D match, TRBD2 (6 bases). The germline V and J ends were trimmed by 5 bases and 5 bases, with 13 bases remaining between them. Germline-derived CDR1 and CDR2 are SGHTA and FQGNSA. The CDR3 contains 14 residues. Written as DNA, the CDR3 is TGTGCCAGCAGCCCCATTGGAGGGAACAATGAGCAGTTCTTC. It is translated as CASSPIGGNNEQFF.

The chain joins TRBV7-3 to TRBJ1-3, with no clear D. The CDR3 consists of 13 residues. Deletions cut 1 base from V and 3 bases from J, with 4 bases between. From germline, CDR1 is SGHTA and CDR2 FQGTGA. CDR3 nucleotide sequence: TGTGCCAGCAGCTTAAGCGATGGAAACACCATATATTTT. This translates into CASSLSDGNTIYF.